The source of this TCR beta chain is a study of T cell responses to AZD1222 COVID-19 vaccine (dated by TCRdb to 2020 to 2023). Context from the whole study: TCR sequencing was performed for roughly 250 trial participants, of whom about 200 were given two doses of AZD1222 and around 25 were given two doses of MenACWY control vaccine. Trial participants were enrolled by age into 18-55, 56-69 and 70-plus year subgroups, with around 140, 26 and 57 TCR-sequenced participants respectively. General findings and caveats noted by the study authors: After two AZD1222 doses, both the breadth and the depth of spike-specific TCRs were significantly higher than at day 0 and than in MenACWY recipients. The vaccine-associated CD4 TCRs covered the entire spike protein, and the dominant responses fell in regions 160-218 and 743-854. Epitopes outside the regions mutated in the B.1.351 and B.1.1.7 variants were reportedly recognized by nearly half of the unique spike-specific TCRs. The 56-69-year group was small, and its depth increase did not reach significance, likely because of low power. Conclusions about previously exposed vaccinees were limited because only 6 or 7 AZD1222 recipients were SARS-CoV-2 seropositive at baseline. No day 14 peak-response samples were available, so repertoires were characterized only after the peak T cell response. Most participants were white British and females outnumbered males, and the authors suggested that clonal diversity may have been underestimated.

Comments on this clone: The antigen it binds to is not known. No quality values exist for individual bases; no much larger clone is one base distant.

The CDR3 regions of human TCRbeta chains were analyzed by immunosequencing. On the study's bioinformatics: TCRs in the repertoires were compared against a reference library of SARS-CoV-2-specific TCRs that had been generated with the MIRA antigen-specificity platform. Breadth was defined as the fraction of unique TCRs that were SARS-CoV-2-associated. Depth was defined as the fraction of total T cells that were SARS-CoV-2-associated. Using the MIRA data, every spike-specific TCR was mapped to the spike region that the TCR reacted to and assigned to either a CD4 or a CD8 class. Log10-transformed breadth and depth values were compared by one-way ANOVA with Sidak's multiple comparisons tests. TCRdb carries this immuneACCESS record with in-frame sequences only. Its versions omit some clonotypes, under half of them owing to an unresolved V gene in the studies checked, with the rest unexplained. V and J calls and clone size are those listed in that table; D and trimming were worked out from the DNA. Recorded for this sample are more than 100,000 clones; about 92% of them occurred a single time. The top ten clonotypes cover approximately 5% of the sample.

This sample's time point label indicates: about 28 days (+/-7) after the second vaccine dose. AZD1222 recipients with second doses at about 4 weeks or about 12 weeks were pooled, because spike-specific TCR depth and breadth did not differ between schedules. Samples from vaccinated people were obtained from the UK trials COV001 and COV002, which included a single-blind randomized controlled phase 2/3 trial of AZD1222 (ChAdOx1 nCoV-19) in healthy adults. For TCRbeta chain sequencing, PBMC samples were collected from trial participants at day 0 and at day 28 after the second dose. The receptor's source is an adult who received the AZD1222 COVID-19 vaccine. This material consisted of peripheral blood, taken 28 days after the second AZD1222 dose.

The CDR3 is CASSPAGRGVGGTEAFF. The bases are TGTGCCAGCAGCCCAGCGGGAAGGGGCGTTGGGGGCACTGAAGCTTTCTTT. The chain couples TRBV7-9 to TRBJ1-1; a tentative D match to TRBD1 spans 5 bases. Including the terminal cysteine and phenylalanine, the CDR3 comprises 17 residues. The DNA shown is the 51-base CDR3, in frame from base 1. Sequences SEHNR (CDR1) and FQNEAQ (CDR2) are obtained from the germline V gene (reference sequence). The junction shows trimming of 5 bases on V and 4 bases on J, plus 23 bases between the germline ends.